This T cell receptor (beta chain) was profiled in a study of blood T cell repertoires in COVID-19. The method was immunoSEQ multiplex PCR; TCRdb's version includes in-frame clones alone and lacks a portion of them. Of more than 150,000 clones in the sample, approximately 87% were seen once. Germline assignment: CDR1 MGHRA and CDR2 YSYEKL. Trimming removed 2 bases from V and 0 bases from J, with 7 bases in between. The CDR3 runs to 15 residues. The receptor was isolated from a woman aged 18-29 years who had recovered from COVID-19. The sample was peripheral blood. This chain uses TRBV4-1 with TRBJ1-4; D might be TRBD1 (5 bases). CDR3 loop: CASSQQGPTNEKLFF. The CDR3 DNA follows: TGCGCCAGCAGCCAACAGGGTCCAACTAATGAAAAACTGTTTTTT.